The source of this T cell receptor beta chain is a study of blood T cell repertoires in COVID-19. The wider study: Acute and convalescent COVID-19 samples came from the United States, Italy and Spain. The analysed material was cDNA or gDNA that came from T cells, B-cell-depleted T cells, or PBMCs.

In the source study's methods: Reference gene primers were amplified, and this amplification served to estimate nucleated cell counts. The table came from immunoSEQ multiplex PCR; TCRdb's copy has only in-frame clones and leaves some out. Clonal size and the V and J genes are those of that table, whereas D and trimming came from the DNA. The sample yields tens of thousands of clones, 70% to 90% seen once. CDR3 length equals 17 residues. Germline V gives CDR1 LNHDA, CDR2 SQIVND (reference sequence). V gave up 4 bases and J gave up 2 bases; unmatched junction bases: 11. The TCR comes from a human donor in a cohort sampled during active COVID-19. The genes are TRBV19 and TRBJ1-5, with 7 positions matching TRBD1. The sample taken for sequencing was peripheral blood. The CDR3 loop is CASSTSKGGKGNQPQHF. For the CDR3, the DNA is TGTGCCAGTAGTACCTCGAAAGGGGGCAAAGGCAATCAGCCCCAGCATTTT.